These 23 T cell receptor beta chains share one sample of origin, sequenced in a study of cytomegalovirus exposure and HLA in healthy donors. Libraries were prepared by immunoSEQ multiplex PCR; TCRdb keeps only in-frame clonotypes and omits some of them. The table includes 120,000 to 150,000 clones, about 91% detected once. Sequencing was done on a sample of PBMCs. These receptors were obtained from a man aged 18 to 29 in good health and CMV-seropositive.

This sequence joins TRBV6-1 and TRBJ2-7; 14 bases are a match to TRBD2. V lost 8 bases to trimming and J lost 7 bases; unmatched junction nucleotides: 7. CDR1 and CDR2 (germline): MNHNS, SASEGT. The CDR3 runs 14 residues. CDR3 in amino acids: CASLGLAGGGEQYF. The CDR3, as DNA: TGTGCCAGCCTCGGACTAGCGGGAGGTGGGGAGCAGTACTTC.

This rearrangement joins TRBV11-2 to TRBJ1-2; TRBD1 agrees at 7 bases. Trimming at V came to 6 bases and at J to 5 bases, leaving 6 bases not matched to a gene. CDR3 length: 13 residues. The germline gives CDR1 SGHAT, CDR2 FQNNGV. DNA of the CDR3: TGTGCCAGCAGAGGGGACAGACCTTATGGCTACACCTTC. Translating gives CASRGDRPYGYTF. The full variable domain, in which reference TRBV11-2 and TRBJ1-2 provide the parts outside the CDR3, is EAGVAQSPRYKIIEKRQSVAFWCNPISGHATLYWYQQILGQGPKLLIQFQNNGVVDDSQLPKDRFSAERLKGVDSTLKIQPAKLEDSAVYLCASRGDRPYGYTFGSGTRLTVV.

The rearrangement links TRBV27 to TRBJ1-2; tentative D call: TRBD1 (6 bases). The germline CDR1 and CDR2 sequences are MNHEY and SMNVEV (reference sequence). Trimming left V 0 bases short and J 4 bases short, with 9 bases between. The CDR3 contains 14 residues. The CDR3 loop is CASSLSPGAYGYTF. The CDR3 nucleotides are TGTGCCAGCAGTTTATCCCCAGGGGCCTATGGCTACACCTTC.

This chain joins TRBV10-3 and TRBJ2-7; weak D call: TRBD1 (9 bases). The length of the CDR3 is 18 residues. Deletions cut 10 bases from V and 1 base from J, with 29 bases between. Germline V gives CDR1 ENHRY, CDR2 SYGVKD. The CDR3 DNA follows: TGTGCCAGAGTTAAACAGGGGGCCCAGCGGGGGACATCCTACGAGCAGTACTTC. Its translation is CARVKQGAQRGTSYEQYF.

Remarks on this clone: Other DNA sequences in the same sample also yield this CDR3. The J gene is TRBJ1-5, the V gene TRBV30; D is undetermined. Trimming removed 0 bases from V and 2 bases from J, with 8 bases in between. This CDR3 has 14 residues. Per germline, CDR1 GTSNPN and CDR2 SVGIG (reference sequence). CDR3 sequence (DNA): TGTGCCTGGAGTGTAGGAGGAGGCAATCAGCCCCAGCATTTT. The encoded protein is CAWSVGGGNQPQHF.

CDR3 nucleotides: TGTGCCAGCAGGTCAGGGCCTAACTATGGCTACACCTTC. Its protein product is CASRSGPNYGYTF. The rearrangement uses TRBV6-5 and TRBJ1-2; possibly TRBD1 for D (5 bases). Per germline, CDR1 MNHEY and CDR2 SVGAGI. The CDR3 runs 13 residues. Trimming shortened V by 6 bases and J by 0 bases, and 8 bases separated the two germline ends.

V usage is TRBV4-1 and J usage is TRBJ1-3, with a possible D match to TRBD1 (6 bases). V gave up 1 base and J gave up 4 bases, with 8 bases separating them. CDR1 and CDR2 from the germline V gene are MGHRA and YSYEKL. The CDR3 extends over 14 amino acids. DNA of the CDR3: TGCGCCAGCAGCCAAGCGAGGGGGGGAAACACCATATATTTT. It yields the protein CASSQARGGNTIYF.

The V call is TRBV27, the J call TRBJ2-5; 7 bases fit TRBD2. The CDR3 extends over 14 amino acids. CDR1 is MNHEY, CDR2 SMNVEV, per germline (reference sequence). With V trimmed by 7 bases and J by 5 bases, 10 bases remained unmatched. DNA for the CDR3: TGTGCCAGCACAGCGGGGCGCTTTATGGAGACCCAGTACTTC. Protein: CASTAGRFMETQYF.

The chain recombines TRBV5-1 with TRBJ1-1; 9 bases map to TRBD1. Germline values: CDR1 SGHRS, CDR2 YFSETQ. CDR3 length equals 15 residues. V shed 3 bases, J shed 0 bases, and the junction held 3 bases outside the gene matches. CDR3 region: CASSYGQGMNTEAFF. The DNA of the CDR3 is TGCGCCAGCAGCTATGGACAGGGGATGAACACTGAAGCTTTCTTT. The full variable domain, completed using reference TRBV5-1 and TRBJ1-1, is KAGVTQTPRYLIKTRGQQVTLSCSPISGHRSVSWYQQTPGQGLQFLFEYFSETQRNKGNFPGRFSGRQFSNSRSEMNVSTLELGDSALYLCASSYGQGMNTEAFFGQGTRLTVV.

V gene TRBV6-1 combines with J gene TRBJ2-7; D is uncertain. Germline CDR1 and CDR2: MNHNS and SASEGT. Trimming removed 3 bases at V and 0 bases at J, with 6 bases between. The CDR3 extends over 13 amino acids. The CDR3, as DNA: TGTGCCAGCAGTGAGGAGAGCTCCTACGAGCAGTACTTC. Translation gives CASSEESSYEQYF.

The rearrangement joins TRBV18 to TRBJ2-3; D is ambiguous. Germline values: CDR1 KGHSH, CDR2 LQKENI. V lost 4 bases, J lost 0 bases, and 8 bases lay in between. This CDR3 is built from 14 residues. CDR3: CASSREASTDTQYF. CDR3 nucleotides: TGTGCCAGCTCACGAGAAGCTAGCACAGATACGCAGTATTTT.

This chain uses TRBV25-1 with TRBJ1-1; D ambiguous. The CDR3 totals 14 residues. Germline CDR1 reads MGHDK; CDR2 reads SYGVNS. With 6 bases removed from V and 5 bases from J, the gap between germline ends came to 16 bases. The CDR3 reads CASRTNSRETEAFF. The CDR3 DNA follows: TGTGCCAGCAGGACCAATTCCCGGGAGACTGAAGCTTTCTTT.

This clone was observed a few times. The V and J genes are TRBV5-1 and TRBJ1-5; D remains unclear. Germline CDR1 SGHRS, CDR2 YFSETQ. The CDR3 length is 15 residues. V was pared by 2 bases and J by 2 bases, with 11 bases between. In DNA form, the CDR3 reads TGCGCCAGCAGCTTCGAGGGATATGGCAATCAGCCCCAGCATTTT. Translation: CASSFEGYGNQPQHF.

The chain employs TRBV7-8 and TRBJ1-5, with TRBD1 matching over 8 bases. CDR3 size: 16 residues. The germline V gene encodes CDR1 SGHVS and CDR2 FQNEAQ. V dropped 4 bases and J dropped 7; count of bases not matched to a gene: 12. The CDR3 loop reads CASSSPGQGGGQPQHF. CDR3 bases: TGTGCCAGCAGCTCACCAGGACAGGGCGGAGGCCAGCCCCAGCATTTT.

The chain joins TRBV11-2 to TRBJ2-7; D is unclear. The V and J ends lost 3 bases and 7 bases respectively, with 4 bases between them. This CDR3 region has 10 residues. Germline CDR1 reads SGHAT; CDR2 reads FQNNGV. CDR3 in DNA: TGTGCCAGCAGCTTGACAGAGCAGTACTTC. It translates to CASSLTEQYF.

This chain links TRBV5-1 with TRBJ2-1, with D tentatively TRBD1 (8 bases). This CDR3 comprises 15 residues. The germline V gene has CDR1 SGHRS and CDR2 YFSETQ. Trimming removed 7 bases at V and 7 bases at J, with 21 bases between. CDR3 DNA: TGCGCCAGCGGACAGGGTACCCTACTAGCGAATGAGCAGTTCTTC. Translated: CASGQGTLLANEQFF.

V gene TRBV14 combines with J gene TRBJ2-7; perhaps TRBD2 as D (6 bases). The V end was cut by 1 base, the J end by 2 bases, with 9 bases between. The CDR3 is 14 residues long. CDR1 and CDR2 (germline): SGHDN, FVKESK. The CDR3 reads CASSQGAGTYEQYF. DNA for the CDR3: TGTGCCAGCAGCCAAGGGGCGGGGACCTACGAGCAGTACTTC.

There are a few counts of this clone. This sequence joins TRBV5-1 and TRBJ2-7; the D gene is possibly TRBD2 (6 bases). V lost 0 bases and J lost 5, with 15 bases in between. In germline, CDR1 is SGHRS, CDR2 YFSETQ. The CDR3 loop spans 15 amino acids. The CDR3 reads CASSLGSPGGDEQYF. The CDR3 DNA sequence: TGCGCCAGCAGCTTGGGCAGCCCAGGAGGGGACGAGCAGTACTTC.

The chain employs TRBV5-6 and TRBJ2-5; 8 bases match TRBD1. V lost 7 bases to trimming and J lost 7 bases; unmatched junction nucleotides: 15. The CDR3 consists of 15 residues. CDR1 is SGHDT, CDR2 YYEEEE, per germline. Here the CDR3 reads CASLGQGTSPGTQYF. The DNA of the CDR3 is TGTGCCAGCCTAGGACAGGGTACCTCTCCCGGGACCCAGTACTTC.

For the CDR3, the DNA is TGTGCCAGTAGTACCACAGGGGCGTCCTACGAGCAGTACTTC. Amino acids: CASSTTGASYEQYF. This rearrangement joins TRBV19 to TRBJ2-7; TRBD1 matches at 7 bases. The CDR3 is made up of 14 amino acids. The V gene end was trimmed by 4 bases and the J gene end by 1 base; junction bases not matched to a gene: 4. Germline loops: CDR1 LNHDA, CDR2 SQIVND (reference sequence).

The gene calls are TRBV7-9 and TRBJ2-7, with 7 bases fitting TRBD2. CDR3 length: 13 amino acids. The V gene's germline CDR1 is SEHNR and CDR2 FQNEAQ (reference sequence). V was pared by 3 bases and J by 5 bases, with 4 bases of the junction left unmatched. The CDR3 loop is CASSLPGRDEQYF. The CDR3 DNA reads TGTGCCAGCAGCTTGCCGGGGAGGGACGAGCAGTACTTC.

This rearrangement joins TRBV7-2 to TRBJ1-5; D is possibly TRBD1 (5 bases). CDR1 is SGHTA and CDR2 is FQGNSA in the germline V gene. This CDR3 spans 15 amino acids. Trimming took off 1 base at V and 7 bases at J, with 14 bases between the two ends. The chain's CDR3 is CASSLGGQGGQPQHF. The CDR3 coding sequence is TGTGCCAGCAGCTTAGGAGGGCAGGGAGGACAGCCCCAGCATTTT. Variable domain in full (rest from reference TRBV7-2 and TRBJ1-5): GAGVSQSPSNKVTEKGKDVELRCDPISGHTALYWYRQSLGQGLEFLIYFQGNSAPDKSGLPSDRFSAERTGGSVSTLTIQRTQQEDSAVYLCASSLGGQGGQPQHFGDGTRLSIL.

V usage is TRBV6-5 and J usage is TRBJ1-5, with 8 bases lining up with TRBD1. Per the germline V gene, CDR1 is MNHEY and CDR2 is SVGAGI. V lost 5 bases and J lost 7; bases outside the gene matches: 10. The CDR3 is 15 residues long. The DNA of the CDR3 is TGTGCCAGCAGTACGACTCAGGGGGCTGGACAGCCCCAGCATTTT. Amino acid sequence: CASSTTQGAGQPQHF.